This T cell receptor (beta chain) comes out of a study of T cells in Graves' hyperthyroidism and ophthalmopathy. Study information: Blood from the periphery was taken at initial diagnosis, before any treatment.

PBMCs were collected from an approximately 9.5 ml volume of fresh peripheral blood. Overall study findings and caveats: Most expanded thyroid clonotypes above 0.001 also appeared in blood.

The CDR3 contains 16 residues. Germline V gene lookup returns CDR1 KGHSH and CDR2 LQKENI. Regions amplified from RNA transcripts were the TCR beta CDR3 regions. TCR CDR3 regions were first amplified by RT-PCR with HTBI primers. TCRdb passed the multiplex PCR reads through MiXCR, listing each CDR3 protein once. Among over 300,000 distinct CDR3 sequences, around 14% were seen once, and the ten largest hold around 10%. This clonotype was picked up a small number of times. Its antigen is not identified. A much larger clone is a single base away; this may be a read error. Sequencing was carried out using blood. The TCR comes from a woman aged 60-75 years with Graves' hyperthyroidism. The V gene is TRBV18, the J gene TRBJ1-3; D perhaps matches TRBD1 (6 bases). The CDR3 DNA follows: TGTGCCAGCTCAAGAGAGGGGGGACCAACTGGAAGCACCATATATTTT. Protein: CASSREGGPTGSTIYF. Full variable domain (rest looked up from reference TRBV18 and TRBJ1-3): NAGVMQNPRHLVRRRGQEARLRCSPMKGHSHVYWYRQLPEEGLKFMVYLQKENIIDESGMPKERFSAEFPKEGPSILRIQQVVRGDSAAYFCASSREGGPTGSTIYFGEGSWLTVV.